The 32 T cell receptor beta chains below were found in one sample sequenced in a study of a mutant IDH1 vaccine in newly diagnosed glioma. Data came from immunoSEQ multiplex PCR; TCRdb stores just in-frame clones and leaves some out. The table includes 41,000 or so clones, around 91% detected once. Time point of the sample: week 35, safety follow-up. Topical imiquimod was applied with each vaccine dose, which held 300 ug of mutant IDH1 20-mer peptide. These TCRs are of unknown antigen specificity. The specimen was PBMCs, collected from a glioma patient whose treatment included an IDH1 peptide vaccine. The origin of the receptors is a man aged 40-55 years with glioma.

This chain joins TRBV29-1 and TRBJ2-3; TRBD2 matches at 7 bases. Germline CDR1 is SQVTM and CDR2 is ANQGSEA. The CDR3 covers 15 residues. Trimming took 3 bases from V and 4 from J; bases not matched to a gene: 10. CDR3 loop: CSVDGGTTPADTQYF. For the CDR3, the DNA is TGCAGCGTTGACGGCGGGACTACCCCCGCAGATACGCAGTATTTT.

The chain employs TRBV29-1 and TRBJ2-3; D tentatively fits TRBD1 or TRBD2 (9 bases each). Germline V gives CDR1 SQVTM, CDR2 ANQGSEA. CDR3 length: 21 amino acids. The V end was cut by 4 bases, the J end by 1 base, with 33 bases between. The CDR3 spells CSVGVPAGTGYRTSGTDTQYF. DNA for the CDR3: TGCAGCGTTGGGGTTCCCGCCGGGACAGGGTATCGGACTAGCGGCACAGATACGCAGTATTTT.

The genes are TRBV28 and TRBJ1-5, with TRBD1 identical over 7 bases. CDR1 and CDR2 (germline): MDHEN, SYDVKM. V was clipped by 6 bases and J by 10 bases; unmatched bases: 15. The CDR3 extends over 15 amino acids. The CDR3 loop reads CASSTTGAPLRPQHF. CDR3 coding DNA: TGTGCCAGCAGCACAACAGGGGCCCCATTGAGACCCCAGCATTTT.

In its sample, this clone was seen once. The V call is TRBV10-3, the J call TRBJ2-5; 9 positions match TRBD2. This CDR3 contains 15 residues. Germline V gene sequence: CDR1 ENHRY, CDR2 SYGVKD. The J segment lost 4 bases and the V segment lost 3 bases, leaving 6 bases of the junction unmatched. The CDR3 is CAISEDSGSRETQYF. CDR3 bases: TGTGCCATCAGTGAAGATAGCGGGAGTCGAGAGACCCAGTACTTC.

V and J are TRBV2 and TRBJ1-5; 9 bases agree with TRBD1. The CDR3 spans 15 residues. J was trimmed by 4 bases and V by 2 bases; bases with no gene match: 3. In germline, CDR1 is SNHLY, CDR2 FYNNEI. The CDR3 nucleotides read TGTGCCAGCAGTGAAAGGACAGGGGCTAATCAGCCCCAGCATTTT. It yields the protein CASSERTGANQPQHF.

Only a few counts were recorded for this clone. V usage is TRBV25-1 and J usage is TRBJ1-1; D call uncertain. With 2 bases removed from V and 5 bases from J, the gap between germline ends came to 9 bases. Looked up from germline, CDR1 is MGHDK and CDR2 is SYGVNS. The CDR3 extends over 13 amino acids. CDR3 nucleotide sequence: TGTGCCAGCAGTGAAACGTCGGGTACTGAAGCTTTCTTT. Protein product: CASSETSGTEAFF.

The chain combines TRBV18 with TRBJ2-7; D remains ambiguous. Trimming cost V 6 bases and J 3 bases, with 12 bases left between them. The CDR3 runs to 13 residues. Looked up from germline, CDR1 is KGHSH and CDR2 is LQKENI. The CDR3 reads CASSSGAFYEQYV. CDR3 sequence (DNA): TGTGCCAGCTCCTCTGGTGCCTTCTACGAGCAGTACGTC.

The chain carries TRBV6-5 and TRBJ2-5, with TRBD2 as a possible D gene (6 bases). Germline CDR1 is MNHEY and CDR2 is SVGAGI. The CDR3 sequence is 14 residues long. V was clipped by 4 bases and J by 2 bases, with 11 bases between them. CDR3 loop: CASSLAGRQETQYF. Written as DNA, the CDR3 is TGTGCCAGCAGTTTGGCAGGGAGGCAAGAGACCCAGTACTTC.

This sequence joins TRBV11-2 and TRBJ2-2; 10 nucleotides line up with TRBD1. Losses at the gene ends were 3 bases for V and 5 bases for J; bases not matched to a gene: 6. CDR3 length equals 16 residues. Germline CDR1 SGHAT, CDR2 FQNNGV. CDR3 nucleotides: TGTGCCAGCAGCTTGACAGGGGGCACGGGAACCGGGGAGCTGTTTTTT. Translating it yields CASSLTGGTGTGELFF. Looking up the rest from reference TRBV11-2 and TRBJ2-2 gives the full variable domain: EAGVAQSPRYKIIEKRQSVAFWCNPISGHATLYWYQQILGQGPKLLIQFQNNGVVDDSQLPKDRFSAERLKGVDSTLKIQPAKLEDSAVYLCASSLTGGTGTGELFFGEGSRLTVL.

J is TRBJ2-5 and V is TRBV7-8; 11 nucleotides agree with TRBD2. The junction had 28 bases not matched to a gene; V was cut back by 11 bases and J by 5 bases. The CDR3 is 20 residues long. Per germline, CDR1 SGHVS and CDR2 FQNEAQ. In DNA form, the CDR3 reads TGTGCCGACAGCCAGCAGCTTCTATTAGATGGACTAGCGGGTGAGGAGACCCAGTACTTC. Translation: CADSQQLLLDGLAGEETQYF.

The chain recombines TRBV6-6 with TRBJ1-1; D gene unclear. The germline gives CDR1 MNHNY, CDR2 SVGAGI (reference sequence). The length of the CDR3 is 13 residues. V dropped 5 bases and J dropped 6 bases, with 13 bases sitting between them. In DNA, the CDR3 is TGTGCCAGCAGTCTCGACGAGGCCGCTGAAGCTTTCTTT. It is translated as CASSLDEAAEAFF.

The chain recombines TRBV6-4 with TRBJ1-1, with D perhaps TRBD1 (5 bases). The V gene lost 2 bases and the J gene lost 4 bases, with 11 bases spanning the gap. CDR3 length: 14 amino acids. Germline V CDR1 and CDR2: MRHNA, SNTAGT. CDR3 residues: CASSDGQGGTEAFF. The CDR3 nucleotides are TGTGCCAGCAGTGACGGGCAGGGAGGCACTGAAGCTTTCTTT.

This clone was observed a handful of times. The CDR3 protein is CASSYSGKLFF. The CDR3 coding sequence is TGTGCCAGCAGTTACTCGGGAAAACTGTTTTTT. The J gene is TRBJ1-4, the V gene TRBV6-6; no definite D call. Germline values: CDR1 MNHNY, CDR2 SVGAGI (reference sequence). Trimming shortened V by 0 bases and J by 10 bases, and 3 bases separated the two germline ends. The CDR3 runs 11 residues.

The J gene is TRBJ2-6, the V gene TRBV15; D is undetermined. Germline-derived CDR1 and CDR2 are LNHNV and YYDKDF (reference sequence). Trimming pared 0 bases from V and 5 bases from J, leaving 8 bases between. This CDR3 has 15 amino acids. CDR3 amino acids: CATSRDRSWANVLTF. The CDR3 DNA sequence: TGTGCCACCAGCAGAGACAGGTCTTGGGCCAACGTCCTGACTTTC.

This clone was seen only once. This sequence joins TRBV30 and TRBJ1-2; 7 bases fit TRBD1. The germline V gene has CDR1 GTSNPN and CDR2 SVGIG (reference sequence). V dropped 4 bases and J dropped 2; count of bases not matched to a gene: 10. This CDR3 region has 15 residues. The CDR3 bases are TGTGCCTGGACTCCCTATACAGGGGCAAACTATGGCTACACCTTC. This gives the protein CAWTPYTGANYGYTF.

The rearrangement uses TRBV25-1 and TRBJ1-3; D call uncertain. V gave up 3 bases and J gave up 0 bases, with 15 bases separating them. The CDR3 covers 17 residues. CDR1 is MGHDK, CDR2 SYGVNS, per germline. The CDR3 spells CASSDLSTARSGNTIYF. CDR3 DNA sequence: TGTGCCAGCAGTGACCTTTCGACCGCCCGCTCTGGAAACACCATATATTTT.

This chain links TRBV5-8 with TRBJ1-6; D remains ambiguous. CDR1 is SGHTS, CDR2 YDEGEE, per germline. V lost 6 bases and J lost 9, with 13 bases in between. The CDR3 covers 13 residues. The CDR3 sequence: CASTRGRSSPLHF. CDR3 nucleotide sequence: TGTGCCAGCACGCGGGGTAGAAGTTCACCCCTCCACTTT.

The chain is built from TRBV4-3 and TRBJ1-6; D unresolved. The CDR3 totals 15 residues. Germline-derived CDR1 and CDR2 are LGHNA and YSLEER. V was cut by 0 bases and J by 0 bases, with 3 bases left in between. The DNA for the CDR3 is TGCGCCAGCAGCCAAGACGGCTCCTATAATTCACCCCTCCACTTT. It codes for CASSQDGSYNSPLHF.

CDR3 nucleotide sequence: TGTGCCAGCAGAGGGGACACCCAAGAGACCCAGTACTTC. Translation: CASRGDTQETQYF. The chain couples TRBV6-5 to TRBJ2-5; possibly TRBD1 for D (6 bases). V was trimmed by 6 bases and J by 1 base, leaving 9 bases between them. The CDR3 sequence is 13 residues long. Germline lookup yields CDR1 MNHEY and CDR2 SVGAGI.

This rearrangement joins TRBV2 to TRBJ2-6; 8 bases match TRBD1. CDR1 is SNHLY and CDR2 is FYNNEI in the germline V gene. The CDR3 loop spans 18 amino acids. V shed 4 bases, J shed 0 bases, and the junction held 8 bases outside the gene matches. The CDR3 spells CASSALGTGFSGANVLTF. Here the CDR3 DNA reads TGTGCCAGCAGTGCTTTGGGGACAGGCTTCTCTGGGGCCAACGTCCTGACTTTC.

This chain uses TRBV28 with TRBJ2-2, with 9 positions matching TRBD1. CDR1 is MDHEN and CDR2 is SYDVKM in the germline V gene. This CDR3 has 18 residues. Unmatched junction bases numbered 7, after V lost 1 base and J lost 1 base. CDR3 coding DNA: TGTGCCAGCAGTTTATACTGGTGGGACAGGGAGAACACCGGGGAGCTGTTTTTT. Amino acid sequence: CASSLYWWDRENTGELFF. Full variable domain (missing parts from reference TRBV28 and TRBJ2-2): DVKVTQSSRYLVKRTGEKVFLECVQDMDHENMFWYRQDPGLGLRLIYFSYDVKMKEKGDIPEGYSVSREKKERFSLILESASTNQTSMYLCASSLYWWDRENTGELFFGEGSRLTVL.

The chain employs TRBV18 and TRBJ2-5; possibly TRBD1 for D (5 bases). Germline V gives CDR1 KGHSH, CDR2 LQKENI. Trimming took off 2 bases at V and 2 bases at J, with 6 bases between the two ends. This CDR3 comprises 13 residues. This CDR3 is CASSPGAQETQYF. The CDR3 region has the DNA TGTGCCAGCTCACCAGGGGCACAAGAGACCCAGTACTTC.

The chain employs TRBV14 and TRBJ1-6; no reliable D call. The CDR3 length is 14 residues. The ends were cut back, 5 bases at V and 0 bases at J, with 5 bases in the middle. Germline V gene lookup returns CDR1 SGHDN and CDR2 FVKESK. The CDR3 nucleotides read TGTGCCAGCAGCTTTAGCTCCTATAATTCACCCCTCCACTTT. It specifies CASSFSSYNSPLHF.

The V and J genes are TRBV30 and TRBJ1-2; 7 nucleotides match TRBD1. This CDR3 comprises 15 residues. The V segment lost 3 bases and the J segment 3 bases; nucleotides outside the gene matches: 10. Per the germline V gene, CDR1 is GTSNPN and CDR2 is SVGIG (reference sequence). The CDR3 loop reads CAWSPDRDQDYGYTF. The DNA of the CDR3 is TGTGCCTGGAGCCCAGACAGGGACCAAGACTATGGCTACACCTTC.

The rearrangement uses TRBV27 and TRBJ2-3; the D gene is possibly TRBD2 (5 bases). CDR1 MNHEY and CDR2 SMNVEV come from the germline V gene (reference sequence). V lost 10 bases to trimming and J lost 0 bases, with 11 bases between them. CDR3 size: 13 residues. The CDR3 here is CAIARASTDTQYF. The CDR3 DNA reads as TGTGCCATAGCGAGGGCCAGCACAGATACGCAGTATTTT.

This clone was seen just once. J is TRBJ2-4 and V is TRBV5-1; a possible D gene is TRBD1 (5 bases). The CDR3 spans 15 residues. Germline V gene lookup returns CDR1 SGHRS and CDR2 YFSETQ. V gave up 1 base and J gave up 4 bases, with 12 bases separating them. CDR3 in amino acids: CASSLLQGMKNIQYF. The CDR3 DNA sequence: TGCGCCAGCAGCTTGTTGCAGGGTATGAAAAACATTCAGTACTTC. The full variable domain, with the rest looked up from reference TRBV5-1 and TRBJ2-4, is KAGVTQTPRYLIKTRGQQVTLSCSPISGHRSVSWYQQTPGQGLQFLFEYFSETQRNKGNFPGRFSGRQFSNSRSEMNVSTLELGDSALYLCASSLLQGMKNIQYFGAGTRLSVL.

The chain has TRBV7-8 and TRBJ2-5; D is undetermined. This CDR3 is built from 12 residues. Per the germline V gene, CDR1 is SGHVS and CDR2 is FQNEAQ. V shed 4 bases and J shed 1 base, with 4 bases lying between them. CDR3 DNA sequence: TGTGCCAGCAGCTCCTTCCAAGAGACCCAGTACTTC. It translates to CASSSFQETQYF.

This CDR3 reads CASRAPGNRDTQYF. The CDR3 coding sequence is TGTGCCAGCAGGGCCCCAGGGAACAGGGATACGCAGTATTTT. The V call is TRBV28, the J call TRBJ2-3, with a tentative D call TRBD1 (5 bases). The CDR3 is 14 residues long. Germline CDR1 is MDHEN and CDR2 is SYDVKM. Between the trimmed V and J ends, which lost 6 bases and 6 bases, there was a span of 16 bases.

CDR3 sequence reads: CASSFGVVVEGKLFF. The CDR3 coding sequence is TGTGCCAGCAGTTTTGGGGTGGTTGTCGAGGGAAAACTGTTTTTT. The chain recombines TRBV28 with TRBJ1-4, with D hard to call. The CDR3 covers 15 residues. From germline, CDR1 is MDHEN and CDR2 SYDVKM. V was pared by 3 bases and J by 10 bases, with 18 bases between.

This clone appeared once. The genes are TRBV29-1 and TRBJ2-3, with TRBD2 matching 7 bases. The J segment lost 6 bases and the V segment lost 5 bases, leaving 8 bases of the junction unmatched. Per the germline V gene, CDR1 is SQVTM and CDR2 is ANQGSEA. This CDR3 is built from 13 residues. The CDR3 DNA sequence: TGCAGCGTTCGGGCGGGAGCCCTTGATACGCAGTATTTT. Its protein is CSVRAGALDTQYF.

The chain carries TRBV4-1 and TRBJ1-1, with D possibly TRBD1 on 5 matching bases. With 1 base removed from V and 4 bases from J, the gap between germline ends came to 7 bases. The CDR3 is made up of 13 amino acids. Germline V lookup: CDR1 MGHRA, CDR2 YSYEKL. As DNA, the CDR3 is TGCGCCAGCAGCCAAGTAAGGGGCACTGAAGCTTTCTTT. It yields the protein CASSQVRGTEAFF.

CDR3 sequence: CASSPKAGERVNYGYTF. The CDR3 DNA reads as TGTGCCAGCAGCCCCAAAGCGGGGGAGCGGGTTAACTATGGCTACACCTTC. The chain carries TRBV7-8 and TRBJ1-2; D may be TRBD1 (5 bases). Germline values: CDR1 SGHVS, CDR2 FQNEAQ. This CDR3 comprises 17 residues. The V end was cut by 5 bases, the J end by 1 base, with 20 bases between.